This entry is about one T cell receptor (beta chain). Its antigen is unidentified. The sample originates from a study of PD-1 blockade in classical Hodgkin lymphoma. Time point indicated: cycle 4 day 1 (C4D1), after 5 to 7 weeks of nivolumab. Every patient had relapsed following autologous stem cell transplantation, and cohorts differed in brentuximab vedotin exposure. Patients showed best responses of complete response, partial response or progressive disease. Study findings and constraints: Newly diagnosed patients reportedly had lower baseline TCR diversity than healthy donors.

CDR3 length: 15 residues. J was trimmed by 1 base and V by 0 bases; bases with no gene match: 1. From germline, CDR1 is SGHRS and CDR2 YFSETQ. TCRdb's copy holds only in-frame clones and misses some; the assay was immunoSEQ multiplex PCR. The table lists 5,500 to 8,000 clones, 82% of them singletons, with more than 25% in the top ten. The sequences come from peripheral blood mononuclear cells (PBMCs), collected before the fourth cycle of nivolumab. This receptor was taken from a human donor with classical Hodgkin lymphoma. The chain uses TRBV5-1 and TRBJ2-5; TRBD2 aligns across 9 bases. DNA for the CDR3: TGCGCCAGCAGCTTGGGCGGGGGGGTCCAAGAGACCCAGTACTTC. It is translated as CASSLGGGVQETQYF.